What follows describes a single T cell receptor beta chain. Its cognate antigen is unknown. This sample was included in a study of shared clonotypes between healthy human individuals. Findings of the study overall: Clonotypes not shared had lower generation probabilities than those common to all four donors. Among donors, the sharing of clonotypes was expected to be influenced by sequencing depth.

The assay was immunoSEQ multiplex PCR, and TCRdb's table has in-frame clones only and misses some. The sample lists hundreds of thousands of clones, about 96% seen once, with 0.11% in the top ten. Trimming took 6 bases from V and 12 from J, leaving 15 bases between them. Germline CDR1 MNHEY, CDR2 SMNVEV (reference sequence). The length of the CDR3 is 12 residues. Cells designated naive CD8 were CD45RO-negative and were positively selected for CCR7, with terminally differentiated effector memory CD45RA+ cells excluded. This receptor was taken from a woman aged 30 to 39 in good health. The sample taken for sequencing was naive CD8+ T cells sorted from blood. The chain has TRBV27 and TRBJ2-1, with D tentatively TRBD1 or TRBD2 (5 bases each). CDR3 DNA sequence: TGTGCCAGCAGCCGGACCAGTGGGGGGCAGTTCTTC. It encodes CASSRTSGGQFF.